A selection of T cell receptor beta chains follows, all from one sample in a study of blood T cell repertoires in COVID-19. Some clones are missing from TCRdb's copy, which holds only in-frame ones; the method was immunoSEQ multiplex PCR. The sample includes about 54,000 clones, around 78% seen only once; the top ten take roughly 5.7%. The sequenced sample was peripheral blood. These receptors were obtained from a human donor in a cohort sampled during active COVID-19. CDR3s include the opening cysteine and the closing phenylalanine or tryptophan. D genes are given only for firm matches. The listing skips clone size in some rows; elsewhere it reads once, few, many or a size class.

J gene | V gene | D gene | clone size | CDR3 protein | CDR3 DNA
TRBJ1-5 | TRBV4-1 | - | - | CASSQEVGVSRPQHF | TGCGCCAGCAGCCAAGAGGTCGGGGTGTCTCGGCCCCAGCATTTT
TRBJ1-2 | TRBV5-1 | TRBD1 | - | CASSAAGQGTYGYTF | TGCGCCAGCAGCGCGGCGGGACAGGGGACCTATGGCTACACCTTC
TRBJ2-4 | TRBV7-2 | - | - | CASSSGATVAEIQYF | TGTGCCAGCAGCTCTGGGGCCACGGTTGCGGAGATTCAGTACTTC
TRBJ2-3 | TRBV19 | TRBD2 | - | CASRRLAGDSDTQYF | TGTGCCAGTAGGAGACTAGCGGGGGACTCAGATACGCAGTATTTT
TRBJ2-7 | TRBV6-2/TRBV6-3 | TRBD1 | medium-sized | CASSRTGTYEQYF | TGTGCCAGCAGTCGGACAGGGACCTACGAGCAGTACTTC
TRBJ2-3 | TRBV5-4 | - | - | CASRPTGTDTDTQYF | TGTGCCAGCAGACCGACAGGGACTGACACAGATACGCAGTATTTT
TRBJ2-6 | TRBV4-1 | - | - | CASSHTTGFVLTF | TGCGCCAGCAGCCATACTACAGGGTTCGTCCTGACTTTC
TRBJ1-2 | TRBV19 | - | - | CASSKGREDGYTF | TGTGCCAGTAGTAAGGGTAGGGAGGATGGCTACACCTTC
TRBJ2-3 | TRBV5-1 | TRBD2 | - | CASSIAGGRTDTQYF | TGCGCCAGCAGCATCGCGGGGGGGCGGACAGATACGCAGTATTTT
TRBJ1-2 | TRBV5-4 | - | few | CASSTGDSTGGYGYTF | TGTGCCAGCAGCACCGGCGACAGTACGGGTGGTTATGGCTACACCTTC
TRBJ2-2 | TRBV30 | TRBD1 | - | CAWVTDRGAGELFF | TGTGCCTGGGTTACAGACAGGGGGGCCGGGGAGCTGTTTTTT
TRBJ1-5 | TRBV6-1 | - | - | CASSVETGPYSNQPQHF | TGTGCCAGCAGTGTTGAGACAGGCCCCTATAGCAATCAGCCCCAGCATTTT
TRBJ2-7 | TRBV5-8 | - | - | CASSLGPGRTYEQYF | TGTGCCAGCAGCTTGGGGCCAGGTAGGACCTACGAGCAGTACTTC
TRBJ2-5 | TRBV4-3 | - | - | CASSQDRVRGSETQYF | TGCGCCAGCAGCCAAGATAGGGTCCGAGGGTCGGAGACCCAGTACTTC
TRBJ2-7 | TRBV13 | TRBD2 | once | CASSPRKSGGPYEQYF | TGTGCCAGCAGCCCCCGCAAGAGCGGGGGCCCCTACGAGCAGTACTTC
TRBJ1-6 | TRBV29-1 | - | - | CSVSQAAYNSPLHF | TGCAGCGTTTCACAGGCCGCCTATAATTCACCCCTCCACTTT
TRBJ1-6 | TRBV5-1 | - | few | CASSLEGNSPLHF | TGCGCCAGCAGCTTGGAGGGGAATTCACCCCTCCACTTT
TRBJ1-2 | TRBV5-6 | - | - | CASSLLADNYGYTF | TGTGCCAGCAGCTTGTTGGCGGATAACTATGGCTACACCTTC
TRBJ2-2 | TRBV5-4 | TRBD2 | - | CASSSSGGASTGELFF | TGTGCCAGCAGTTCTAGCGGGGGGGCCAGCACCGGGGAGCTGTTTTTT
TRBJ2-1 | TRBV6-5 | - | - | CASTKGSNEQFF | TGTGCCAGCACTAAGGGGTCCAATGAGCAGTTCTTC
TRBJ2-5 | TRBV12-5 | TRBD2 | - | CASGLVSGAGGETQYF | TGTGCTAGTGGTTTGGTATCGGGCGCGGGGGGAGAGACCCAGTACTTC
TRBJ2-7 | TRBV7-9 | - | - | CASRGAGGFEQYF | TGTGCCAGCAGAGGGGCAGGGGGGTTCGAGCAGTACTTC
TRBJ2-7 | TRBV13 | TRBD1 | - | CASSSRDRGPYEQYF | TGTGCCAGCAGCTCCCGGGACAGGGGCCCCTACGAGCAGTACTTC
TRBJ1-5 | TRBV15 | TRBD1 | - | CATSSRTGGLHQPQHF | TGTGCCACCAGCTCCCGGACAGGGGGCCTTCATCAGCCCCAGCATTTT
TRBJ1-2 | TRBV19 | TRBD1 | - | CASSAGTGGFGYTF | TGTGCCAGTAGCGCCGGGACAGGGGGCTTTGGCTACACCTTC
TRBJ2-7 | TRBV7-6 | TRBD1 | - | CASSLEAGGLYEQYF | TGTGCCAGCAGCTTAGAGGCAGGGGGCTTATACGAGCAGTACTTC
TRBJ1-5 | TRBV18 | - | - | CASSPQGNQGNQPQHF | TGTGCCAGCTCGCCCCAGGGCAATCAGGGCAATCAGCCCCAGCATTTT